This entry lists 13 T cell receptor beta chains sequenced from one sample in a study of PD-1 blockade in classical Hodgkin lymphoma. Some clones are missing from TCRdb's copy, which holds only in-frame ones; the method was immunoSEQ multiplex PCR. Of around 13,000 clones in the sample, around 77% were seen once. Every patient had relapsed following autologous stem cell transplantation, and cohorts differed in brentuximab vedotin exposure. The sample here was peripheral blood mononuclear cells (PBMCs), taken at baseline. The receptors come from a human donor with classical Hodgkin lymphoma.

J is TRBJ1-1 and V is TRBV5-4, with a weak D call TRBD1 (5 bases). CDR1 and CDR2 from the germline V gene are SGHNT and YYREEE (reference sequence). The CDR3 runs to 14 residues. V was trimmed by 4 bases and J by 1 base, leaving 11 bases between them. CDR3 DNA sequence: TGTGCCAGCAGCCAAGTTGGGGGGAACACTGAAGCTTTCTTT. Its protein product is CASSQVGGNTEAFF. The variable domain in full, with the rest retrieved from reference TRBV5-4 and TRBJ1-1, is ETGVTQSPTHLIKTRGQQVTLRCSSQSGHNTVSWYQQALGQGPQFIFQYYREEENGRGNFPPRFSGLQFPNYSSELNVNALELDDSALYLCASSQVGGNTEAFFGQGTRLTVV.

This chain uses TRBV18 with TRBJ1-1; TRBD1 matches at 9 bases. V lost 3 bases and J lost 11; bases outside the gene matches: 4. This CDR3 spans 12 amino acids. Germline V gene lookup returns CDR1 KGHSH and CDR2 LQKENI. CDR3 protein: CASSPLDRGAFF. DNA of the CDR3: TGTGCCAGCTCACCCCTGGACAGGGGTGCTTTCTTT.

The chain is built from TRBV2 and TRBJ2-2; no clear D. Germline lookup yields CDR1 SNHLY and CDR2 FYNNEI. The CDR3 extends over 17 amino acids. The ends were cut back, 3 bases at V and 3 bases at J, with 17 bases in the middle. CDR3 nucleotide sequence: TGTGCCAGCAGTGATGCAGGATCCTATACAGACACCGGGGAGCTGTTTTTT. It translates to CASSDAGSYTDTGELFF.

The rearrangement uses TRBV5-1 and TRBJ2-3; TRBD2 aligns across 13 bases. Germline-derived CDR1 and CDR2 are SGHRS and YFSETQ. V gave up 4 bases and J gave up 0 bases; unmatched junction bases: 11. The length of the CDR3 is 19 residues. For the CDR3, the DNA is TGCGCCAGCAGCCGGACTAGCGGGAGTGGTTGGTCTAGCACAGATACGCAGTATTTT. It translates to CASSRTSGSGWSSTDTQYF.

This sequence joins TRBV7-9 and TRBJ1-1; weak D call: TRBD1 (5 bases). Germline V lookup: CDR1 SEHNR, CDR2 FQNEAQ (reference sequence). Trimming removed 1 base from V and 8 bases from J, with 14 bases in between. The CDR3 has 14 amino acids. The CDR3 DNA reads as TGTGCCAGCAGCTTAGGGTCAGGGAGTGCAGAAGCTTTCTTT. It yields the protein CASSLGSGSAEAFF.

V is TRBV9 and J is TRBJ2-3, with D perhaps assigned TRBD1 or TRBD2 (5 bases each). Trimming stripped 4 bases from V and 5 bases from J, with 17 bases between. The CDR3 is 15 residues long. From germline, CDR1 is SGDLS and CDR2 YYNGEE. CDR3 nucleotides: TGTGCCAGCAGCCCAACAGGTGGGGGTGAAGATACGCAGTATTTT. Its protein is CASSPTGGGEDTQYF.

The rearrangement uses TRBV7-9 and TRBJ2-1, with D unresolved. The germline V and J ends were trimmed by 5 bases and 3 bases, with 11 bases remaining between them. Germline CDR1 SEHNR, CDR2 FQNEAQ (reference sequence). There are 14 residues in the CDR3. The CDR3 bases are TGTGCCAGCAGCCCCGACAATCGCTACAATGAGCAGTTCTTC. Its protein is CASSPDNRYNEQFF.

This chain links TRBV27 with TRBJ1-5, with D unclear. V was pared by 5 bases and J by 6 bases, with 23 bases between. The CDR3 sequence is 17 residues long. The germline gives CDR1 MNHEY, CDR2 SMNVEV (reference sequence). The chain's CDR3 is CASSPNVWSGRGQPQHF. In DNA, the CDR3 is TGTGCCAGCAGTCCCAATGTGTGGTCCGGACGAGGTCAGCCCCAGCATTTT.

The V and J genes are TRBV30 and TRBJ2-7, with 7 positions matching TRBD2. Germline V gene sequence: CDR1 GTSNPN, CDR2 SVGIG (reference sequence). The junction had 6 bases not matched to a gene; V was cut back by 0 bases and J by 4 bases. The CDR3 totals 14 residues. CDR3 in amino acids: CAWSVGGGWYEQYF. The CDR3 region has the DNA TGTGCCTGGAGTGTGGGGGGGGGATGGTACGAGCAGTACTTC.

The rearrangement links TRBV4-1 to TRBJ1-5; 10 nucleotides line up with TRBD1. V gave up 0 bases and J gave up 5 bases; unmatched junction bases: 4. The CDR3 is made up of 16 amino acids. Germline CDR1 MGHRA, CDR2 YSYEKL. The CDR3 sequence: CASSQDGGQGDQPQHF. CDR3 nucleotides: TGCGCCAGCAGCCAAGATGGCGGACAGGGGGATCAGCCCCAGCATTTT.

This chain connects TRBV28 to TRBJ1-3; perhaps TRBD1 as D (5 bases). The CDR3 sequence is 20 residues long. Trimming left V 4 bases short and J 0 bases short, with 25 bases between. Germline V lookup: CDR1 MDHEN, CDR2 SYDVKM. CDR3 protein: CASSSRGRQSLHRSGNTIYF. CDR3 DNA: TGTGCCAGCAGTTCCCGCGGTAGACAGTCCCTCCATCGCTCTGGAAACACCATATATTTT.

J is TRBJ2-1 and V is TRBV2; 15 positions match TRBD2. Germline CDR1 reads SNHLY; CDR2 reads FYNNEI. The CDR3 is made up of 18 amino acids. The junction had 6 bases not matched to a gene; V was cut back by 6 bases and J by 0 bases. The CDR3, as DNA: TGTGCCAGCAGCGAAAAGGGACTAGCGGGAGGCTCCTACAATGAGCAGTTCTTC. As protein: CASSEKGLAGGSYNEQFF.

The chain couples TRBV4-3 to TRBJ1-3; D possibly corresponds to TRBD1 (6 bases). The CDR3 consists of 15 residues. V was shortened by 4 bases and J by 0 bases, with 10 bases between the two germline ends. Germline V CDR1 and CDR2: LGHNA, YSLEER. Written as DNA, the CDR3 is TGCGCCAGCAGCCCGGACAGCCACTCTGGAAACACCATATATTTT. Protein: CASSPDSHSGNTIYF.